This TCR beta chain appears in the sequencing data of a study of T cell changes during pregnancy in multiple sclerosis. Only in-frame clones appear in the TCRdb table, and some are missing; sequencing was by immunoSEQ multiplex PCR. The repertoire holds fewer than 150,000 clones, about 95% seen once, with more than 0.4% in the top ten. Germline CDR1 and CDR2: LGHNA and YNFKEQ. The J segment lost 4 bases and the V segment lost 0 bases, leaving 4 bases of the junction unmatched. CDR3 length: 16 amino acids. In the case of this clone: This sample also contains other DNA sequences that code for the same CDR3.

This sample comprised peripheral blood, obtained after pregnancy. The chain links TRBV4-2 to TRBJ2-1, with 9 bases identical to TRBD2. The receptor was derived from a female donor with multiple sclerosis, enrolled in a pregnancy study. The CDR3 DNA is TGTGCCAGCAGCCAAGAGTTAGCGGGAGCTTACAATGAGCAGTTCTTC. The encoded protein is CASSQELAGAYNEQFF.